Shown below are 15 T cell receptor beta chains from a single sample sequenced in a study of T-cell memory formation after mild COVID-19. Each CDR3 protein is one row after TCRdb ran MiXCR on the 5' RACE reads. The data hold 400,000 or so distinct CDR3 sequences, with 15% to 25% observed a single time. The specimen was PBMCs or a T cell subset sorted from them (not recorded which). The source is an adult woman who had mild COVID-19 (a few samples of this study predate the infection). Cell type and time point are not known.

A few counts support this clonotype. J is TRBJ2-3 and V is TRBV13, with TRBD2 matching over 7 bases. The trim removed 1 base at V and 5 bases at J, leaving 12 bases unmatched. The CDR3 runs to 17 residues. Germline values: CDR1 PRHDT, CDR2 FYEKMQ (reference sequence). CDR3 coding DNA: TGTGCCAGCAGCTTAGTGACGGGGGGATTAGATGGAGATACGCAGTATTTT. Amino acid sequence: CASSLVTGGLDGDTQYF.

V usage is TRBV5-1 and J usage is TRBJ1-4; possible D gene TRBD1, 6 bases. Looked up from germline, CDR1 is SGHRS and CDR2 is YFSETQ. V was pared by 4 bases and J by 2 bases, with 15 bases between. The CDR3 covers 16 residues. The CDR3 is CASSPSGVGTNEKLFF. CDR3 DNA sequence: TGCGCCAGCAGCCCCTCAGGGGTGGGCACTAATGAAAAACTGTTTTTT.

Notes on this clonotype: One junction end disagrees with the germline gene, perhaps due to a read error. The rearrangement joins TRBV7-9 to TRBJ2-7, with D possibly being TRBD2 (6 bases). CDR1 and CDR2 from the germline V gene are SEHNR and FQNEAQ (reference sequence). There are 12 residues in the CDR3. The CDR3 spells CASSFGSPGLTF. The CDR3 DNA follows: TGTGCCAGCAGCTTTGGCTCCCCGGGACTCACTTTC.

This clonotype was observed a few times. The gene calls are TRBV7-8 and TRBJ2-7, with D hard to call. CDR1 SGHVS and CDR2 FQNEAQ come from the germline V gene. The CDR3 sequence is 15 residues long. Trimming took off 4 bases at V and 3 bases at J, with 16 bases between the two ends. CDR3 in amino acids: CASSYRLEAYYEQYF. The CDR3 bases are TGTGCCAGCAGCTACCGACTGGAAGCGTACTACGAGCAGTACTTC.

This clonotype showed up just a few times. J is TRBJ1-1 and V is TRBV4-1; D may be TRBD1 (6 bases). CDR1 and CDR2 (germline): MGHRA, YSYEKL. The CDR3 has 12 residues. Trimming pared 2 bases from V and 7 bases from J, leaving 8 bases between. The CDR3 DNA follows: TGCGCCAGCAGCCAACAAGGGGGTGAAGCTTTCTTT. This translates into CASSQQGGEAFF.

This rearrangement joins TRBV7-2 to TRBJ2-3; the match to TRBD1 covers 7 bases. V was pared by 0 bases and J by 0 bases, with 0 bases of the junction left unmatched. From germline, CDR1 is SGHTA and CDR2 FQGNSA. The CDR3 spans 15 residues. CDR3 residues: CASSLATGSTDTQYF. The CDR3 bases are TGTGCCAGCAGCTTAGCGACAGGGAGCACAGATACGCAGTATTTT.

This clonotype has more than one count but fewer than ten. The genes are TRBV11-2 and TRBJ2-3; TRBD2 matches 10 bases. Germline V gives CDR1 SGHAT, CDR2 FQNNGV. This CDR3 has 17 residues. Unmatched junction bases numbered 7, after V lost 0 bases and J lost 4 bases. The CDR3 sequence is CASSLDRLAGGPDTQYF. The CDR3 DNA is TGTGCCAGCAGCTTAGATCGACTAGCGGGTGGGCCAGATACGCAGTATTTT.

This chain joins TRBV10-3 and TRBJ2-1, with 9 bases fitting TRBD1. The V and J ends lost 8 bases and 4 bases, in that order; junction bases with no gene match: 6. CDR1 and CDR2 (germline): ENHRY, SYGVKD. The CDR3 has 14 residues. CDR3 protein: CAIAGTGLYNEQFF. CDR3 coding DNA: TGTGCCATCGCCGGGACAGGGTTATACAATGAGCAGTTCTTC.

V gene TRBV12-3 or TRBV12-4 combines with J gene TRBJ1-5, with D unresolved. Trimming took 6 bases from V and 4 from J, leaving 19 bases between them. The CDR3 spans 16 residues. The CDR3 DNA reads as TGTGCCAGCAGCCCTTTCGGCCCCGGCGGGAATCAGCCCCAGCATTTT. It codes for CASSPFGPGGNQPQHF.

This clonotype occurred many times. The rearrangement uses TRBV7-3 and TRBJ2-1; 11 positions match TRBD1. The CDR3 is made up of 17 amino acids. Germline V gene sequence: CDR1 SGHTA, CDR2 FQGTGA. J was trimmed by 6 bases and V by 5 bases; bases with no gene match: 12. Here the CDR3 reads CASSPGQGAPKGNEQFF. As DNA, the CDR3 is TGTGCCAGCAGCCCCGGACAGGGGGCCCCGAAGGGCAATGAGCAGTTCTTC. The full variable domain, its missing parts supplied by reference TRBV7-3 and TRBJ2-1, is GAGVSQTPSNKVTEKGKYVELRCDPISGHTALYWYRQSLGQGPEFLIYFQGTGAADDSGLPNDRFFAVRPEGSVSTLKIQRTERGDSAVYLCASSPGQGAPKGNEQFFGPGTRLTVL.

This clonotype showed up just a few times. This rearrangement joins TRBV7-8 to TRBJ1-2; no reliable D call. Germline V gives CDR1 SGHVS, CDR2 FQNEAQ. V was shortened by 6 bases and J by 3 bases, with 17 bases between the two germline ends. The CDR3 sequence is 15 residues long. CDR3 in DNA: TGTGCCAGCAGTTCCCGACGAGGGTCATACTATGGCTACACCTTC. This codes for CASSSRRGSYYGYTF.

This clonotype occurred a few times. This chain joins TRBV15 and TRBJ1-5, with D perhaps TRBD1 (6 bases). V dropped 3 bases and J dropped 4 bases, with 16 bases sitting between them. The CDR3 spans 16 residues. Germline loops: CDR1 LNHNV, CDR2 YYDKDF (reference sequence). The CDR3 region has the DNA TGTGCCACCAGCAGGGCCTCGGGGGGGCGGAATCAGCCCCAGCATTTT. This sequence encodes CATSRASGGRNQPQHF.

The J gene is TRBJ2-5, the V gene TRBV4-2; D unresolved. Per the germline V gene, CDR1 is LGHNA and CDR2 is YNFKEQ. This CDR3 spans 13 amino acids. V lost 3 bases to trimming and J lost 5 bases, with 10 bases between them. CDR3 nucleotide sequence: TGTGCCAGCAGCCACGAGGTTTCGGAGACCCAGTACTTC. Amino acids: CASSHEVSETQYF.

This clonotype was counted at least ten times. The chain uses TRBV29-1 and TRBJ2-1; perhaps TRBD2 as D (8 bases). Germline CDR1 and CDR2: SQVTM and ANQGSEA. The CDR3 covers 12 residues. Between the trimmed V and J ends, which lost 5 bases and 8 bases, there was a span of 13 bases. The CDR3 nucleotides read TGCAGCGTTTCGGGAGGGGGCGATGAGCAGTTCTTC. This gives the protein CSVSGGGDEQFF.

This chain joins TRBV9 and TRBJ2-7; the match to TRBD1 covers 7 bases. Germline V gene data show CDR1 as SGDLS and CDR2 as YYNGEE. The J segment lost 3 bases and the V segment lost 0 bases, leaving 3 bases of the junction unmatched. The CDR3 loop spans 14 amino acids. In DNA form, the CDR3 reads TGTGCCAGCAGCGTAGGGTCAGGGGGCTACGAGCAGTACTTC. This sequence encodes CASSVGSGGYEQYF.